This is a list of T cell receptor beta chains from one sample in a study of cytomegalovirus exposure and HLA in healthy donors. The assay was immunoSEQ multiplex PCR, and TCRdb's table has in-frame clones only and misses some. Of about 150,000 clones in the sample, roughly 74% are singletons; the top ten hold approximately 11%. Sequenced sample: PBMCs. Receptors were obtained from a man between 18 and 29 years old in good health and CMV-seropositive. CDR3s include the opening cysteine and the closing phenylalanine or tryptophan. D genes are given only for firm matches. Part of the rows lack a size; the others show once, few, many or a class for expanded clones.

size	J	D	V	length	DNA	CDR3
few	TRBJ1-6	-	TRBV21-1	17	TGTGCCAGCAGCAACGCCGATGGACATGGGTGTAATTCACCCCTCCACTTT	CASSNADGHGCNSPLHF
-	TRBJ2-3	-	TRBV5-1	14	TGCGCCAGCAGCTTGGGGGGCCGCCCCGATACGCAGTATTTT	CASSLGGRPDTQYF
-	TRBJ2-2	-	TRBV5-4	12	TGTGCCAGCAGCTTGCTGGAGGGGGAGCTGTTTTTT	CASSLLEGELFF
-	TRBJ2-7	TRBD1	TRBV13	16	TGTGCCAGCAGCGGGCGGGGACAGGGAATCGCCTACGAGCAGTACTTC	CASSGRGQGIAYEQYF
-	TRBJ2-2	-	TRBV10-1	14	TGCGCCAGCAGTGCCTTAGGAGTGACCGGGGAGCTGTTTTTT	CASSALGVTGELFF
-	TRBJ2-7	-	TRBV6-1	14	TGTGCCAGCAGTGAAAGGGGGATTATCGGCGAGCAGTACTTC	CASSERGIIGEQYF
-	TRBJ1-2	-	TRBV5-4	13	TGTGCCAGCAGCTTCTCCGGGAGCTATGGCTACACCTTC	CASSFSGSYGYTF
once	TRBJ2-7	-	TRBV27	14	TGTGCCAGCAGGTCAACGGGGAGCTCCTACGAGCAGTACTTC	CASRSTGSSYEQYF
-	TRBJ2-7	TRBD2	TRBV28	16	TGTGCCAGCAGTACCCGAACTAGCGGGAGTGTCTCCGAGCAGTACTTC	CASSTRTSGSVSEQYF
-	TRBJ1-2	-	TRBV28	13	TGTGCCAGCAGTTTTGCGGGGGCCTATGGCTACACCTTC	CASSFAGAYGYTF
-	TRBJ2-1	-	TRBV5-8	18	TGTGCCAGCACTCCGGCCCCTTGGGCAACAAGCTCCTACAATGAGCAGTTCTTC	CASTPAPWATSSYNEQFF
few	TRBJ1-4	-	TRBV25-1	14	TGTGCCAGCCGGCATACAGGGTCTAATGAAAAACTGTTTTTT	CASRHTGSNEKLFF
few	TRBJ2-3	-	TRBV28	17	TGTGCCAGCAGCCCTCAGGGGCAGGGTTTCAGCACAGATACGCAGTATTTT	CASSPQGQGFSTDTQYF
-	TRBJ2-1	TRBD2	TRBV28	14	TGTGCCAGCAGTTTAGACGGGACTAGTCGTGAGCAGTTCTTC	CASSLDGTSREQFF
-	TRBJ1-1	TRBD1	TRBV19	13	TGTGCCAGTAGCAGCCGGGACAGAGTTGAAGCTTTCTTT	CASSSRDRVEAFF
-	TRBJ2-1	-	TRBV2	16	TGTGCCAGCAGTGATTCTCAGGGTAGGAGAACAAACGGGCAGTTCTTC	CASSDSQGRRTNGQFF
-	TRBJ1-1	TRBD1	TRBV7-6	14	TGTGCCAGCAGCGCAAGGACAGGTTACACTGAAGCTTTCTTT	CASSARTGYTEAFF
-	TRBJ2-1	-	TRBV9	15	TGTGCCAGCAGCGAGGTAGCGGCCTCCTACAATGAGCAGTTCTTC	CASSEVAASYNEQFF
-	TRBJ1-1	-	TRBV30	13	TGTGCCTGGAGTATCCCCCGGGGCACTGAAGCTTTCTTT	CAWSIPRGTEAFF
-	TRBJ2-1	TRBD2	TRBV28	15	TGTGCCAGCAGAAGACTAGCGGGAGGGCAGGATGAGCAGTTCTTC	CASRRLAGGQDEQFF
-	TRBJ2-3	-	TRBV27	14	TGTGCCAGCAGTTTATCGCGGACTCAAGATACGCAGTATTTT	CASSLSRTQDTQYF
-	TRBJ1-1	-	TRBV5-1	16	TGCGCCAGCAGCTCCCAAGGTGCAGGGGCGAACACTGAAGCTTTCTTT	CASSSQGAGANTEAFF
-	TRBJ1-1	-	TRBV7-9	14	TGTGCCAGCAACCCTCGACAGGAGAACACTGAAGCTTTCTTT	CASNPRQENTEAFF
once	TRBJ1-5	-	TRBV28	14	TGTGCCAGCAGTTTACCGGGGGGCAGTCGGCCCCAGCATTTT	CASSLPGGSRPQHF
-	TRBJ2-1	TRBD2	TRBV7-8	20	TGTGCCAGCAGCTACTACGCCGGGACTAGCGGGAGTTTTAAGAACAATGAGCAGTTCTTC	CASSYYAGTSGSFKNNEQFF
-	TRBJ2-7	TRBD2	TRBV7-9	14	TGTGCCAGCAGCTTCTCAAGCGGGAGAAACGAGCAGTACTTC	CASSFSSGRNEQYF
-	TRBJ2-7	TRBD2	TRBV2	15	TGTGCCAGCAGTGAATGGCGGGAGGGGGTAGACGAGCAGTACTTC	CASSEWREGVDEQYF
few	TRBJ2-2	-	TRBV5-4	16	TGTGCCAGCAGCTTGGATAGGGGATCCAACACCGGGGAGCTGTTTTTT	CASSLDRGSNTGELFF
-	TRBJ2-1	-	TRBV7-2	13	TGTGCCAGCAGCTTAGAAGGCGGGATAAAGCAGTTCTTC	CASSLEGGIKQFF
-	TRBJ2-7	-	TRBV27	14	TGTGCCAGCAGTTTGGGCGCGAGCTCCTACGAGCAGTACTTC	CASSLGASSYEQYF
-	TRBJ1-5	-	TRBV19	13	TGTGCCAGTACCTTGGGAGCCCATCGGCCCCAGCATTTT	CASTLGAHRPQHF
-	TRBJ1-4	TRBD1	TRBV7-2	17	TGTGCCAGCAGCTTAGACGGGCAGGGGGCCACTAATGAAAAACTGTTTTTT	CASSLDGQGATNEKLFF
-	TRBJ1-2	-	TRBV6-4	14	TGTGCCAGCAGTGCGTACGCTAATCATGGTGGCTACACCTTC	CASSAYANHGGYTF
-	TRBJ2-5	TRBD1	TRBV23-1	14	TGCGCCAGCAGTCACGGGACAGCGCGAGAGACCCAGTACTTC	CASSHGTARETQYF
-	TRBJ1-5	-	TRBV28	14	TGTGCCAGCAGTTTATCCGGGTCGGGTCAGCCCCAGCATTTT	CASSLSGSGQPQHF
-	TRBJ2-1	TRBD2	TRBV7-2	17	TGTGCCAGCAGCTTAGGTGGTGCGGGAGGGGCCTACAATGAGCAGTTCTTC	CASSLGGAGGAYNEQFF
-	TRBJ2-7	TRBD2	TRBV5-1	16	TGCGCCAGCAGTCCCGGGACTAGCGGGAGCATCCACGAGCAGTACTTC	CASSPGTSGSIHEQYF
-	TRBJ2-2	-	TRBV25-1	16	TGTGCCAGCAGTGAATCGAAGGGGGGGGACACCGGGGAGCTGTTTTTT	CASSESKGGDTGELFF
-	TRBJ2-7	TRBD1	TRBV28	16	TGTGCCATCCGAGGACCGGGACAGGGGGGCTCCTACGAGCAGTACTTC	CAIRGPGQGGSYEQYF
-	TRBJ2-7	TRBD2	TRBV27	14	TGTGCCAGCAGTTCGGGACTAGCGGTTGGAGAGCAGTACTTC	CASSSGLAVGEQYF
-	TRBJ2-7	-	TRBV5-6	13	TGTGCCAGCAGCTTCCCGGGAGTCGCCCAAATGGCTTTC	CASSFPGVAQMAF
-	TRBJ2-3	TRBD1	TRBV28	13	TGTGCCACCCGGGACAGGGGGCGAGATACGCAGTATTTT	CATRDRGRDTQYF
-	TRBJ1-5	TRBD1	TRBV6-1	16	TGTGCCAGCAGTGAAGCACCGGGACAGGGACATCAGCCCCAGCATTTT	CASSEAPGQGHQPQHF
-	TRBJ1-3	-	TRBV9	11	TGTGCCAGCAGGCAGGGAAACACCATATATTTT	CASRQGNTIYF
few	TRBJ1-3	-	TRBV10-2	12	TGCGCCAGCGCGAACTCTGGAAACACCATATATTTT	CASANSGNTIYF
few	TRBJ2-2	TRBD1	TRBV30	17	TGTGCCTGGAAAGGGGGGGACAGGGTGGTTCGCACCGGGGAGCTGTTTTTT	CAWKGGDRVVRTGELFF
-	TRBJ1-2	TRBD1	TRBV6-5	15	TGTGCCAGCAGTTACTCCGGGACAGGGGACTATGGCTACACCTTC	CASSYSGTGDYGYTF
-	TRBJ2-1	TRBD2	TRBV6-6	15	TGTGCCAGCAGTTACTCTAAACTAGCGGGCGATGAGCAGTTCTTC	CASSYSKLAGDEQFF
-	TRBJ2-1	TRBD2	TRBV27	15	TGTGCCAGCAGTCCTCCGGGACTAGCGGGAAATGAGCAGTTCTTC	CASSPPGLAGNEQFF
-	TRBJ2-1	TRBD1	TRBV7-9	16	TGTGCCAGCAGCTCCAGGGACAGGGGGCTTATCAATGAGCAGTTCTTC	CASSSRDRGLINEQFF
-	TRBJ2-1	-	TRBV10-1	21	TGCGCCAGCAGTGAGTCGGGACTGGAAGCAGGAACCCGTAGCTCCTACAATGAGCAGTTCTTC	CASSESGLEAGTRSSYNEQFF